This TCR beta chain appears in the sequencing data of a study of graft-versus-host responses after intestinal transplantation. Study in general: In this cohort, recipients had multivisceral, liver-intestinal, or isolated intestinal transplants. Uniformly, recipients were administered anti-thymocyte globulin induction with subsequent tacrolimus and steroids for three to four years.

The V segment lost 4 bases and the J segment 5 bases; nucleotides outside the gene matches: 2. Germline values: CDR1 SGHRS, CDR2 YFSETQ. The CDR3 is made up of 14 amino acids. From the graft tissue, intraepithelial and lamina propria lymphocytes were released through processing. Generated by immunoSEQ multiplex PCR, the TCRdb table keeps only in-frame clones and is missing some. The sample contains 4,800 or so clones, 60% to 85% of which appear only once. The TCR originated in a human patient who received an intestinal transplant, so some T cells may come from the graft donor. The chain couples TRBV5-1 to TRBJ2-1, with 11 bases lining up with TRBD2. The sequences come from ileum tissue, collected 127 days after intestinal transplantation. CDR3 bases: TGCGCCAGCAGCATTAGCGGGGGGGACAATGAGCAGTTCTTC. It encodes CASSISGGDNEQFF.